The clone carrying this T cell receptor (beta chain) was seen a few times. Germline-derived CDR1 and CDR2 are SGHTA and FQGNSA. Trimming took off 5 bases at V and 4 bases at J, with 19 bases between the two ends. CDR3 length: 16 residues. The data derive from a study of blood T cells in healthy people across ages. A J-beta primer mix and a sample-barcoded 5' primer were used in a second PCR of about 7 to 12 cycles. TCRdb reanalysed the 5' RACE reads using MiXCR and keeps one entry per CDR3 protein. Of some 1.5 million distinct CDR3 sequences listed, approximately 30% are singletons. The gene calls are TRBV7-2 and TRBJ2-3; perhaps TRBD2 as D (6 bases). This TCR was recovered from a woman under 40 in good health. Sequencing was performed on blood. CDR3 protein: CASSQLAPGDADTQYF. The CDR3, as DNA: TGTGCCAGCAGCCAACTAGCTCCGGGGGACGCAGATACGCAGTATTTT.